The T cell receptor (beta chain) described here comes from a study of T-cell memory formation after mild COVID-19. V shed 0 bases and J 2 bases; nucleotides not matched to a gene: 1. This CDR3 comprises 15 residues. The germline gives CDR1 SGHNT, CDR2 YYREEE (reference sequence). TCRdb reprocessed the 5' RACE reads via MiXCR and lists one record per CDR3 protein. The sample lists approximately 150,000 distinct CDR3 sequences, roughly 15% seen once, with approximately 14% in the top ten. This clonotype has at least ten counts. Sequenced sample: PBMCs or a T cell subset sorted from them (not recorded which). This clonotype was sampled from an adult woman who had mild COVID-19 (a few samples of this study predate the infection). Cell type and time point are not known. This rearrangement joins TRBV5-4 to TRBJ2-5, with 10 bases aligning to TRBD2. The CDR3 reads CASSLVLAGQETQYF. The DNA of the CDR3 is TGTGCCAGCAGCTTGGTACTAGCGGGGCAAGAGACCCAGTACTTC.